A single sample is the source of the 7 T cell receptor beta chains below, sequenced in a study of cytomegalovirus exposure and HLA in healthy donors. The primer mix had 60 Vbeta and 13 Jbeta primers. Assay used: immunoSEQ multiplex PCR; TCRdb lists only in-frame clones, some missing. The sample includes about 140,000 clones, approximately 70% of them seen just once. Sequenced input: PBMCs. The receptors come from a woman under 40 in good health and CMV-seronegative.

The V and J genes are TRBV23-1 and TRBJ1-4; 7 bases align to TRBD1. TRBV23-1 is labeled an ORF, and its function is uncertain. V lost 2 bases, J lost 7 bases, and 10 bases stayed unmatched. The CDR3 covers 16 residues. The CDR3 sequence is CASSQKRQGRTEKLFF. CDR3 coding DNA: TGCGCCAGCAGTCAAAAACGACAGGGAAGGACTGAAAAACTGTTTTTT.

V and J are TRBV5-6 and TRBJ1-2; maybe TRBD1 (6 bases). V lost 1 base, J lost 6 bases, and 10 bases lay in between. Per germline, CDR1 SGHDT and CDR2 YYEEEE. This CDR3 contains 13 residues. CDR3 sequence (DNA): TGTGCCAGCAGCTTGAGGGGGGGTGATGGCTACACCTTC. Protein product: CASSLRGGDGYTF.

The chain has TRBV7-9 and TRBJ2-7, with 12 bases identical to TRBD2. J lost 6 bases, V lost 0 bases, and 3 bases had no gene match. The CDR3 has 15 residues. Germline V lookup: CDR1 SEHNR, CDR2 FQNEAQ (reference sequence). In DNA form, the CDR3 reads TGTGCCAGCAGCTTAGCCCTAGCGGGAGGGTCCGAGCAGTACTTC. It translates to CASSLALAGGSEQYF.

This rearrangement joins TRBV28 to TRBJ1-5; the D gene is possibly TRBD1 (6 bases). The CDR3 contains 16 residues. V lost 2 bases, J lost 7 bases, and 18 bases lay in between. CDR1 is MDHEN, CDR2 SYDVKM, per germline. CDR3 nucleotides: TGTGCCAGCAGTTTAGGGGGACAATTGGGCATGCAGCCCCAGCATTTT. Translated: CASSLGGQLGMQPQHF.

The chain recombines TRBV29-1 with TRBJ2-3; 7 positions agree with TRBD2. Germline assignment: CDR1 SQVTM and CDR2 ANQGSEA. The V gene end was trimmed by 5 bases and the J gene end by 6 bases; junction bases not matched to a gene: 23. This CDR3 spans 18 amino acids. The CDR3 nucleotides read TGCAGCGTTCGGGGGGAAACGGGCCGAAGGTCGACTGTGGATACGCAGTATTTT. Protein: CSVRGETGRRSTVDTQYF.

The genes are TRBV18 and TRBJ2-3, with D tentatively TRBD2 (6 bases). The germline V and J ends were trimmed by 6 bases and 3 bases, with 7 bases remaining between them. This CDR3 is built from 12 residues. Germline V CDR1 and CDR2: KGHSH, LQKENI. The CDR3 DNA is TGTGCCAGCTCCGGAGGGACAGATACGCAGTATTTT. It codes for CASSGGTDTQYF.

The V and J genes are TRBV10-3 and TRBJ2-3, with a weak D call TRBD2 (7 bases). Trimming took off 7 bases at V and 3 bases at J, with 17 bases between the two ends. In germline, CDR1 is ENHRY, CDR2 SYGVKD. The CDR3 has 15 amino acids. The CDR3 region is CAIKGGGGETDTQYF. As DNA, the CDR3 is TGTGCCATCAAGGGTGGCGGGGGCGAAACAGATACGCAGTATTTT.